One sample yielded the 2 T cell receptor beta chains listed below, sequenced in a study of molecular identifiers for immune sequencing clone quantification. TCRdb passed the PCR reads through MiXCR, listing each CDR3 protein once. This table has 600,000 to 650,000 distinct CDR3 sequences, about 20% appearing once. Material for sequencing was naive CD8+ T cells from blood, with Jurkat cell RNA spiked in. As to subset: FACS-sorted CD8+CD4-CCR7+CD45RA+ naive T cells. The receptors were sampled from a human donor in good health. Some libraries in this study had Jurkat cell RNA spiked in.

The table lists this clonotype with many counts. The chain uses TRBV29-1 and TRBJ1-1, with 7 bases lining up with TRBD1. Germline V gene lookup returns CDR1 SQVTM and CDR2 ANQGSEA. With V trimmed by 6 bases and J by 5 bases, 6 bases remained unmatched. The CDR3 consists of 12 residues. CDR3 residues: CSVTDRATEAFF. DNA for the CDR3: TGCAGCGTGACCGACAGGGCGACTGAAGCTTTCTTT. The variable domain in full, completed from reference TRBV29-1 and TRBJ1-1, reads SAVISQKPSRDICQRGTSLTIQCQVDSQVTMMFWYRQQPGQSLTLIATANQGSEATYESGFVIDKFPISRPNLTFSTLTVSNMSPEDSSIYLCSVTDRATEAFFGQGTRLTVV.

The table lists this clonotype with a few counts. V usage is TRBV12-3 or TRBV12-4 and J usage is TRBJ1-1; tentative D call: TRBD1 (5 bases). The CDR3 covers 15 residues. V dropped 4 bases and J dropped 0 bases, with 12 bases sitting between them. The CDR3 nucleotides read TGTGCCAGCAGTTCGTACAGGCTAATGAACACTGAAGCTTTCTTT. Residues: CASSSYRLMNTEAFF.